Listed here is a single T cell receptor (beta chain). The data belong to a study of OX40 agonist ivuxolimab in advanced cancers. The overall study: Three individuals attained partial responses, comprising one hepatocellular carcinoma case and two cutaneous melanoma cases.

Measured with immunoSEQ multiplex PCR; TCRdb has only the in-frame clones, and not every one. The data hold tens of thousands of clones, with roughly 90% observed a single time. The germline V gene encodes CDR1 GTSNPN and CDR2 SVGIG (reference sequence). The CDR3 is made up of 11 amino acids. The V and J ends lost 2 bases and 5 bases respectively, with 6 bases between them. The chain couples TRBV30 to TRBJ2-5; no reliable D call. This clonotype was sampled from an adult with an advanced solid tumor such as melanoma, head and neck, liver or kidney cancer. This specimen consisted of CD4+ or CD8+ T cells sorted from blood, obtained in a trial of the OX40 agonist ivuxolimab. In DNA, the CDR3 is TGTGCCTGGAGTCTAGGGGAGACCCAGTACTTC. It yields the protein CAWSLGETQYF. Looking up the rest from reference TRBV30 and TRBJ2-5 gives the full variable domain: SQTIHQWPATLVQPVGSPLSLECTVEGTSNPNLYWYRQAAGRGLQLLFYSVGIGQISSEVPQNLSASRPQDRQFILSSKKLLLSDSGFYLCAWSLGETQYFGPGTRLLVL.